Sequencing of this TCR beta chain was carried out in a study of blood T cell repertoires in COVID-19. Profiling relied on immunoSEQ multiplex PCR, and the TCRdb table lists in-frame clones only, not all of them. This table holds about 140,000 clones, around 88% found once. The CDR3 is made up of 16 amino acids. V gave up 6 bases and J gave up 12 bases; unmatched junction bases: 16. Germline CDR1 MNHEY, CDR2 SVGEGT. This TCR was sampled from a human donor in a cohort sampled during active COVID-19. The chain uses TRBV6-2 or TRBV6-3 and TRBJ2-1, with 11 nucleotides matching TRBD2. The source material was peripheral blood. Here the CDR3 DNA reads TGTGCCAGCAGCCGAGGGAAGACTAGCGGGGTCCACCTGCAGTTCTTC. Its translation: CASSRGKTSGVHLQFF.